This T cell receptor beta chain was recovered during a study of prognosis after radiotherapy for stage I lung cancer. Study details: The study included about 15 patients with newly diagnosed primary stage I lung tumors and several with oligometastatic NSCLC after surgical resection of the primary tumor. Study-wide findings and caveats: Usage of TRBV and TRBJ genes reportedly differed between metastatic and non-metastatic patients. A fall in unique TCR clone counts followed stereotactic body radiation therapy, with medians of approximately 9,100 versus 7,200.

Germline lookup yields CDR1 SGDLS and CDR2 YYNGEE. V was cut by 0 bases and J by 2 bases, with 8 bases left in between. CDR3 length equals 14 residues. This clonotype was found a few times. Its antigen is not identified. The study amplified the TCR beta CDR3 region from genomic DNA. This amplification was carried out by two rounds of multiplex PCR. During first-round PCR, primers specific to each TRBV and TRBJ gene were used. Via MiXCR, TCRdb re-called the multiplex PCR reads, giving one row per CDR3 protein. The table records 20,000 to 30,000 distinct CDR3 sequences, about 34% of them present only once.

This chain connects TRBV9 to TRBJ2-5; D is unresolved. This clonotype originated in a donor over 45 with non-small cell lung cancer. The sequencing here drew on PBMCs, taken before or after stereotactic body radiation therapy (not recorded which). CDR3 residues: CASSVVGGQETQYF. CDR3 in DNA: TGTGCCAGCAGCGTAGTCGGTGGACAAGAGACCCAGTACTTC.